This TCR beta chain was retrieved from a study of blood T cell repertoires in COVID-19. In the study overall: Nucleic acid was either cDNA or gDNA, and it came from T cells, B-cell-depleted T cells, or PBMCs.

All enrollees were roughly 18 to 90 years old and from under 25 US areas. Donors in Cohort 3 counted as recovered after two negative PCRs, clearance, or symptom resolution. Source study methods: Counts of nucleated cells, estimated from reference gene primer amplification, were obtained. Generated by immunoSEQ multiplex PCR, the TCRdb table keeps only in-frame clones and is missing some. That table furnishes V, J and clone size, whereas the DNA furnished D and trimming. The data contain 150,000 to 200,000 clones, approximately 88% of them singletons. The sample comprised PBMCs or T cells enriched from blood (not recorded which). The clonotype was recovered from a woman aged 18-30 years who had recovered from COVID-19.

The CDR3 sequence is CASSQVKPFVGGGAHNEQFF. CDR3 nucleotide sequence: TGTGCCAGCAGCCAAGTAAAGCCCTTCGTAGGGGGGGGAGCTCACAATGAGCAGTTCTTC. The chain links TRBV3-1 (or the pseudogene TRBV3-2) to TRBJ2-1, with D perhaps matching TRBD2 (7 bases). The CDR3 runs to 20 residues. Trimming cost V 1 base and J 5 bases, with 27 bases left between them. Germline CDR1 and CDR2: LGHDT and YNNKEL (reference sequence).